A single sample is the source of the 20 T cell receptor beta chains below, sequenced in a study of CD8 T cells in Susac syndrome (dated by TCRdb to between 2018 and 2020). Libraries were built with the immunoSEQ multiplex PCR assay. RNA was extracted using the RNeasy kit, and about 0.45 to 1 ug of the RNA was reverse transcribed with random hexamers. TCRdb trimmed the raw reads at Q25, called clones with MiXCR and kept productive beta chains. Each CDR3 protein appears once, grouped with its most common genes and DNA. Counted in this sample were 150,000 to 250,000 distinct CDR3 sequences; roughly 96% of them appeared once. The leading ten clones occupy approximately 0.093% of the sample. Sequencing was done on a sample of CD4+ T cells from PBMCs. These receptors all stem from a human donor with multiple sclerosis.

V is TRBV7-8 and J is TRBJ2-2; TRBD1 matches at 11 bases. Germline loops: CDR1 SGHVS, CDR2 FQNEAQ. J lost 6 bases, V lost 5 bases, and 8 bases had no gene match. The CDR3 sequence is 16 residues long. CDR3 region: CASSDLGQGVPGELFF. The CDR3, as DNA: TGTGCCAGCAGCGACTTGGGACAGGGGGTCCCCGGGGAGCTGTTTTTT.

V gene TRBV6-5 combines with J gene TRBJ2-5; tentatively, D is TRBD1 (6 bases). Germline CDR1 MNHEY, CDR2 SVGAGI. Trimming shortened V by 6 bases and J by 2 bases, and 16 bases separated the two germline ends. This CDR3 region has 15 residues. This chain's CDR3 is CASRSPETGQETQYF. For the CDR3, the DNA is TGTGCCAGCAGAAGCCCTGAGACAGGACAAGAGACCCAGTACTTC.

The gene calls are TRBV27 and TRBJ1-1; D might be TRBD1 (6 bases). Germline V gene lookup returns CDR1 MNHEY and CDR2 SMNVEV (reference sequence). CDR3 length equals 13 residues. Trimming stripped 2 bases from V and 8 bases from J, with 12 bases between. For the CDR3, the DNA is TGTGCCAGCAGTTTAGCCAGGGGCAACGAAGCTTTCTTT. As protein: CASSLARGNEAFF.

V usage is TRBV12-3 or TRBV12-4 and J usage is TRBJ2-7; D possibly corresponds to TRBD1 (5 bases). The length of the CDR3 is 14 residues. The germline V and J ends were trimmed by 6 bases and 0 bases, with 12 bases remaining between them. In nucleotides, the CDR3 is TGTGCCAGCAGCAAACAGGTCCGCTCCTACGAGCAGTACTTC. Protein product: CASSKQVRSYEQYF.

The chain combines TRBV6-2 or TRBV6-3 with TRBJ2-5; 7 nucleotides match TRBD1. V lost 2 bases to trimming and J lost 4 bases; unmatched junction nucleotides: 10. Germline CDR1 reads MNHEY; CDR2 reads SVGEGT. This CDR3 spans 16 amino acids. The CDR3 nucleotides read TGTGCCAGCAGTTACGCAGGCAGGGGGTCTCCAGAGACCCAGTACTTC. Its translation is CASSYAGRGSPETQYF.

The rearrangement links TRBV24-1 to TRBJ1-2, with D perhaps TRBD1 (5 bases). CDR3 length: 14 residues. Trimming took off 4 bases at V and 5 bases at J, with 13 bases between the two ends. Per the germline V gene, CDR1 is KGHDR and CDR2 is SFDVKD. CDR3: CATSDGQGPYGYTF. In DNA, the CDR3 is TGTGCCACCAGTGACGGGCAGGGACCTTATGGCTACACCTTC.

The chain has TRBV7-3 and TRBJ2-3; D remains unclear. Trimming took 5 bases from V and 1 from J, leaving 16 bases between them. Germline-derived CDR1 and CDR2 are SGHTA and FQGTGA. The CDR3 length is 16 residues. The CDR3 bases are TGTGCCAGCAGCCCCGATAGGGCCAGAGGCACAGATACGCAGTATTTT. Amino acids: CASSPDRARGTDTQYF.

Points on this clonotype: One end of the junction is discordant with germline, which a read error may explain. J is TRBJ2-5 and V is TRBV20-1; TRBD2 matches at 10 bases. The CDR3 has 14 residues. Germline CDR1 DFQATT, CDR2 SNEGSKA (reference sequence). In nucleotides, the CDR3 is TGCAGTGCTGGGGTAGCGGGGGGCCAAGGGACCCAGTACTTC. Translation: CSAGVAGGQGTQYF.

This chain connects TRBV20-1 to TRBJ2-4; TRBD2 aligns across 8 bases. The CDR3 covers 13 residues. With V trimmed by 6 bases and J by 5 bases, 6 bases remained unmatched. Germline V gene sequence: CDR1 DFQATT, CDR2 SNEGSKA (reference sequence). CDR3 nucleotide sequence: TGCAGTGCCCTCGGGAGGGAACAAAACATTCAGTACTTC. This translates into CSALGREQNIQYF.

Written as DNA, the CDR3 is TGCAGCGCACGGACAGGGGGTGATGAAAAACTGTTTTTT. Residues: CSARTGGDEKLFF. The chain couples TRBV29-1 to TRBJ1-4, with 10 nucleotides matching TRBD1. J was trimmed by 6 bases and V by 7 bases; bases with no gene match: 5. The CDR3 is made up of 13 amino acids. CDR1 is SQVTM, CDR2 ANQGSEA, per germline.

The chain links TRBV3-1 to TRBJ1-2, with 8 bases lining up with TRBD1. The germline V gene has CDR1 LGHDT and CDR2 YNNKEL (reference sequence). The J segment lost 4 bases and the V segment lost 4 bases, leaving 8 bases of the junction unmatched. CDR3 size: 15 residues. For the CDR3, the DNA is TGTGCCAGCAGCCCCCAACAGGGGGTAGGCTATGGCTACACCTTC. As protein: CASSPQQGVGYGYTF. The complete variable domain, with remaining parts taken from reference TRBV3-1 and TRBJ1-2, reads DTAVSQTPKYLVTQMGNDKSIKCEQNLGHDTMYWYKQDSKKFLKIMFSYNNKELIINETVPNRFSPKSPDKAHLNLHINSLELGDSAVYFCASSPQQGVGYGYTFGSGTRLTVV.

CDR3 sequence (DNA): TGTGCCTGGAGTGTTTTGGGATTCCCCTACGAGCAGTACTTC. Encoded protein: CAWSVLGFPYEQYF. This chain joins TRBV30 and TRBJ2-7; D is ambiguous. The V gene's germline CDR1 is GTSNPN and CDR2 SVGIG (reference sequence). The CDR3 runs to 14 residues. Trimming took 0 bases from V and 2 from J, leaving 11 bases between them.

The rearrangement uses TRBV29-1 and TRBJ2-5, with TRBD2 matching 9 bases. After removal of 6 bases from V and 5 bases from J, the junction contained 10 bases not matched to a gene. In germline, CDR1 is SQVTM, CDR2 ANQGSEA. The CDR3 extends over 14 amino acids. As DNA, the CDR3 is TGCAGCGTGCTGCGGGGGGGCCATGTGGAGACCCAGTACTTC. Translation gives CSVLRGGHVETQYF. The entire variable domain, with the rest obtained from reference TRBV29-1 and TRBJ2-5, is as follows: SAVISQKPSRDICQRGTSLTIQCQVDSQVTMMFWYRQQPGQSLTLIATANQGSEATYESGFVIDKFPISRPNLTFSTLTVSNMSPEDSSIYLCSVLRGGHVETQYFGPGTRLLVL.

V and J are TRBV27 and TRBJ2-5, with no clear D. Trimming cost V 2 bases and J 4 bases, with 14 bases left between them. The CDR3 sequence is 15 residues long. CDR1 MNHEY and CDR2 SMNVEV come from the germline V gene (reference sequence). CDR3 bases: TGTGCCAGCAGTTTAGGGCCACCCCGGACAGAGACCCAGTACTTC. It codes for CASSLGPPRTETQYF.

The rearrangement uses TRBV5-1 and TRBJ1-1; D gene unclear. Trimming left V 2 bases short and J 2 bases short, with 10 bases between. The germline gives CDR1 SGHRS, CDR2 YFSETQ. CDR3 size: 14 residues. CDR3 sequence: CASSLGSANTEAFF. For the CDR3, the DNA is TGCGCCAGCAGCTTAGGCAGTGCAAACACTGAAGCTTTCTTT.

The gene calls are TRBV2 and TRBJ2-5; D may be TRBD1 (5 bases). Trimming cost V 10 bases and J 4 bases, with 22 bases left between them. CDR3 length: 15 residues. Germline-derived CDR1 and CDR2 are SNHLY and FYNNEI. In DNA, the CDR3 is TGTGCCACCAGCCCCAGCTGGCGAAGGGGAGAGACCCAGTACTTC. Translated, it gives CATSPSWRRGETQYF.

CDR3: CSAKAGGWNEQFF. Written as DNA, the CDR3 is TGCAGTGCCAAAGCGGGAGGATGGAATGAGCAGTTCTTC. The chain combines TRBV20-1 with TRBJ2-1; 9 positions agree with TRBD2. Germline trimming cut 6 bases from V and 7 bases from J; bases unmatched to any gene: 7. Germline loops: CDR1 DFQATT, CDR2 SNEGSKA (reference sequence). There are 13 residues in the CDR3.

In DNA form, the CDR3 reads TGCGCCAGCAGCAACTCACCTAGCTATGGCTACACCTTC. Protein sequence: CASSNSPSYGYTF. The V call is TRBV5-1, the J call TRBJ1-2; no firm D call. The germline V gene encodes CDR1 SGHRS and CDR2 YFSETQ. CDR3 length: 13 residues. Trimming pared 4 bases from V and 4 bases from J, leaving 11 bases between. Looking up the rest from reference TRBV5-1 and TRBJ1-2 gives the full variable domain: KAGVTQTPRYLIKTRGQQVTLSCSPISGHRSVSWYQQTPGQGLQFLFEYFSETQRNKGNFPGRFSGRQFSNSRSEMNVSTLELGDSALYLCASSNSPSYGYTFGSGTRLTVV.

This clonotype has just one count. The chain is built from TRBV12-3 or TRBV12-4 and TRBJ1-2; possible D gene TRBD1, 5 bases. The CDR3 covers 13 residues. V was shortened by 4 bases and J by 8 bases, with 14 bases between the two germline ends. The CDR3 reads CASSSGGKLGYTF. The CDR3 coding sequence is TGTGCCAGCAGTTCGGGGGGGAAATTGGGCTACACCTTC.

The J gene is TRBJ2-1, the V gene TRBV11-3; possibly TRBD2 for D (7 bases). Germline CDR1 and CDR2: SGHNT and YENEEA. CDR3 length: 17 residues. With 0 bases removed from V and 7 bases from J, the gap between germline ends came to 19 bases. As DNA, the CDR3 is TGTGCCAGCAGCTTAGATTATGCCAGCGGGACAATGAATGAGCAGTTCTTC. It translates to CASSLDYASGTMNEQFF.